Below are 14 T cell receptor beta chains sequenced from a single sample in a study of blood T cells in healthy people across ages. Sample-barcoded 5' priming and a J-beta primer mix drove a second PCR of roughly 7 to 11 cycles. TCRdb processed the 5' RACE reads anew with MiXCR; each CDR3 protein has one entry. The repertoire includes around 1,800,000 distinct CDR3 sequences, about two fifths of them detected once, and approximately 22% sits in the top ten. The sequencing sample was made of blood. The origin of the receptors is a human donor in good health.

This clonotype was seen more than once but under ten times. The rearrangement links TRBV5-1 to TRBJ2-1, with 14 bases identical to TRBD2. CDR3 size: 17 residues. The germline gives CDR1 SGHRS, CDR2 YFSETQ. Trimming removed 5 bases from V and 9 bases from J; junction bases left unmatched: 13. The CDR3 DNA follows: TGCGCCAGCAGACGACCGGGACTAGCGGGGGCCCACGGTGAGCAGTTCTTC. Translation: CASRRPGLAGAHGEQFF.

Only a few counts were recorded for this clonotype. The chain has TRBV5-5 and TRBJ2-5; D is possibly TRBD1 (6 bases). Trimming left V 6 bases short and J 3 bases short, with 12 bases between. Germline V gene lookup returns CDR1 SGHKS and CDR2 YYEKEE (reference sequence). There are 13 residues in the CDR3. CDR3 amino acids: CASTGHAKETQYF. DNA of the CDR3: TGTGCCAGCACGGGACACGCTAAAGAGACCCAGTACTTC.

With respect to this clonotype: At one of its ends the junction is not consistent with the germline gene, which may arise from a read error. The chain is built from TRBV7-7 and TRBJ2-5, with D tentatively TRBD2 (5 bases). CDR3 length equals 14 residues. The germline gives CDR1 SSHAT, CDR2 FNYEAQ (reference sequence). The DNA of the CDR3 is TGTGCTAGCAGCTTAAACGGGGTCCAAGAGACCCAGTACTTC. This translates into CASSLNGVQETQYF.

This clonotype has just a few counts. J is TRBJ1-5 and V is TRBV4-1; TRBD1 is a possible D gene (6 bases). This CDR3 contains 16 residues. The germline gives CDR1 MGHRA, CDR2 YSYEKL. V was trimmed by 3 bases and J by 5 bases, leaving 17 bases between them. The CDR3 sequence is CASSQGGRDTHQPQHF. CDR3 DNA: TGCGCCAGCAGCCAGGGGGGAAGGGACACCCATCAGCCCCAGCATTTT.

This clonotype came up once. The V and J genes are TRBV7-2 and TRBJ1-5; 9 positions match TRBD1. CDR3 length equals 15 residues. Trimming removed 4 bases from V and 5 bases from J; junction bases left unmatched: 6. Germline-derived CDR1 and CDR2 are SGHTA and FQGNSA. The CDR3 nucleotides are TGTGCCAGCAGCTCCGATACAGGGGGCCATCAGCCCCAGCATTTT. Protein: CASSSDTGGHQPQHF.

The CDR3, as DNA: TGTGCCAGCAGCCAAGAGGGGGTCAAGGGCAATGAGCAGTTCTTC. As protein: CASSQEGVKGNEQFF. The J gene is TRBJ2-1, the V gene TRBV3-1, with D perhaps being TRBD1 or TRBD2 (5 bases each). Germline V gene lookup returns CDR1 LGHDT and CDR2 YNNKEL (reference sequence). This CDR3 contains 15 residues. V was pared by 0 bases and J by 6 bases, with 12 bases between.

The rearrangement joins TRBV20-1 to TRBJ1-2; tentatively, D is TRBD1 (6 bases). The CDR3 contains 15 residues. V was clipped by 0 bases and J by 7 bases, with 18 bases between them. CDR1 is DFQATT, CDR2 SNEGSKA, per germline (reference sequence). CDR3 DNA sequence: TGCAGTGCTAGAGATTACCGGACAGCTACGGGTGGCTACACCTTC. Translated, it gives CSARDYRTATGGYTF.

The chain combines TRBV4-1 with TRBJ2-7, with TRBD2 matching over 8 bases. CDR3 size: 14 residues. The germline CDR1 and CDR2 sequences are MGHRA and YSYEKL. V lost 3 bases, J lost 1 base, and 2 bases stayed unmatched. The CDR3 reads CASSHRGGSYEQYF. The CDR3 DNA reads TGCGCCAGCAGCCACCGCGGGGGGTCCTACGAGCAGTACTTC.

This clonotype was seen only a few times. The chain is built from TRBV5-6 and TRBJ2-7; no firm D call. The germline CDR1 and CDR2 sequences are SGHDT and YYEEEE. Trimming took off 0 bases at V and 3 bases at J, with 10 bases between the two ends. This CDR3 has 14 residues. CDR3 loop: CASSLVTGLYEQYF. CDR3 DNA: TGTGCCAGCAGCTTGGTGACTGGCCTCTACGAGCAGTACTTC.

This clonotype was recorded a few times. This chain uses TRBV12-5 with TRBJ1-2; D remains ambiguous. Deletions cut 3 bases from V and 0 bases from J, with 14 bases between. The CDR3 length is 16 residues. Germline loops: CDR1 LGHNT, CDR2 FRNRAP. The CDR3 DNA reads as TGTGCTAGTGGTTTTGGTACCGCACTAACTAACTATGGCTACACCTTC. Its translation is CASGFGTALTNYGYTF.

This chain connects TRBV12-3 or TRBV12-4 to TRBJ1-6, with no clear D. Trimming stripped 5 bases from V and 17 bases from J, with 16 bases between. The CDR3 runs 12 residues. The CDR3 loop is CASSEPAGHFHF. The DNA for the CDR3 is TGTGCCAGCAGTGAACCCGCTGGCCATTTCCACTTT.

The chain joins TRBV4-3 to TRBJ2-7; 8 nucleotides agree with TRBD1. Germline assignment: CDR1 LGHNA and CDR2 YSLEER. The V and J ends lost 0 bases and 2 bases, in that order; junction bases with no gene match: 6. CDR3 length equals 16 residues. CDR3 sequence reads: CASSQEGQGVTYEQYF. DNA for the CDR3: TGCGCCAGCAGCCAAGAAGGACAGGGAGTGACCTACGAGCAGTACTTC.

The table lists this clonotype with a few counts. CDR3 loop: CASSYGTIYTDTQYF. The DNA for the CDR3 is TGTGCCAGCAGTTACGGGACCATCTACACAGATACGCAGTATTTT. This chain links TRBV6-2 or TRBV6-3 with TRBJ2-3; D may be TRBD1 or TRBD2 (5 bases each). V was pared by 2 bases and J by 2 bases, with 11 bases between. CDR3 length: 15 amino acids. CDR1 is MNHEY, CDR2 SVGEGT, per germline.

This clonotype was counted at least ten times. V gene TRBV7-2 combines with J gene TRBJ1-2; D remains unclear. Trimming shortened V by 6 bases and J by 2 bases, and 10 bases separated the two germline ends. CDR3 length equals 13 residues. Germline values: CDR1 SGHTA, CDR2 FQGNSA. The CDR3 bases are TGTGCCAGCAGTTTCGGCAGAAACTATGGCTACACCTTC. This gives the protein CASSFGRNYGYTF.